Described below is a single T cell receptor beta chain sequence and its context. The target of this receptor is not known. It has no much larger one-base neighbor in the sample; base qualities were not kept. The CDR3 has 15 amino acids, counting the end cysteine and phenylalanine. The sequence is cut down to CDR3 DNA, 45 bases in frame from base 1. CDR1 is given as SGHRS and CDR2 as YFSETQ, both from the germline V gene. The V end loses 0 bases and the J end loses 2 bases, and a stretch of 8 bases separates them. The sample is drawn from a study of Ad26.COV2.S vaccination and SARS-CoV-2 variants (dated by TCRdb to 2020 to 2022). Describing the broader study: The specificity and breadth of SARS-CoV-2-reactive T cell receptors after Ad26.COV2.S vaccination were assessed by TCRbeta repertoire sequencing. The TCR-sequenced set comprised approximately 32 samples: some 19 Ad26.COV2.S vaccine recipients, 5 placebo recipients and 8 SARS-CoV-2 convalescent individuals. The paper's findings and limits, for the study overall: After vaccination, substantial breadth of spike-specific CD8+ and CD4+ T cell responses was reported. The authors noted that the TCR breadth and depth analyses may have underestimated total T cell responses. Ad26.COV2.S recipients had higher spike-specific TCR breadth than placebo recipients (P = 0.0014). Non-spike TCR breadth was comparable between vaccine and placebo recipients, consistent with the vaccine containing only spike.

The immunoSEQ Assay was the method used to sequence TCRbeta CDR3 regions. After extraction, genomic DNA underwent amplification by bias-controlled multiplex PCR, followed by high-throughput sequencing. On the authors' methods: Collapsing and filtering of sequences were performed to quantify the absolute abundance of each unique TCRbeta CDR3 region. T cell fraction was estimated by normalizing TCRbeta template counts to usable DNA, which was measured by amplifying reference genes present in all nucleated cells. Repertoire TCRs were annotated as SARS-CoV-2-specific when V gene, CDR3 amino acid sequence and J gene were exactly matched to a known reactive TCR set. The reference SARS-CoV-2 TCR set was derived from MIRA and filtered for enrichment in COVID-19-positive ImmuneCODE repertoires, a step that removed public or cross-reactive TCRs. Drawing on the MIRA antigens, annotated TCRs were analysed further at the level of specific ORF or position within ORF. Breadth was defined as annotated unique rearrangements over total unique productive rearrangements; depth was the summed frequency of those rearrangements. Two-sided Wilcoxon rank-sum tests were applied when comparing TCR breadth between groups. The clones in this table, taken by TCRdb from immuneACCESS, are in-frame only. Not every clone is retained; where verified, under half of the shortfall comes from an unresolved V gene, and the cause of the rest is unknown. That table supplies the V and J calls and clone size; D and trimming were determined from the DNA. In all, the sample holds nearly 95,000 clones, and 82% of those were seen once. Clones ranked in the top ten supply roughly 15% of the sample.

The meaning of the sample's time point label: individuals recovered from natural SARS-CoV-2 infection. The sequencing used peripheral blood, collected after recovery from COVID-19. The chain links TRBV5-1 with TRBJ1-4, with the D gene uncertain. This receptor was taken from a human donor who had recovered from COVID-19. The nucleotide sequence reads as follows: TGCGCCAGCAGCTTGGCAGGCCAGACTAATGAAAAACTGTTTTTT. Translated, it reads CASSLAGQTNEKLFF.